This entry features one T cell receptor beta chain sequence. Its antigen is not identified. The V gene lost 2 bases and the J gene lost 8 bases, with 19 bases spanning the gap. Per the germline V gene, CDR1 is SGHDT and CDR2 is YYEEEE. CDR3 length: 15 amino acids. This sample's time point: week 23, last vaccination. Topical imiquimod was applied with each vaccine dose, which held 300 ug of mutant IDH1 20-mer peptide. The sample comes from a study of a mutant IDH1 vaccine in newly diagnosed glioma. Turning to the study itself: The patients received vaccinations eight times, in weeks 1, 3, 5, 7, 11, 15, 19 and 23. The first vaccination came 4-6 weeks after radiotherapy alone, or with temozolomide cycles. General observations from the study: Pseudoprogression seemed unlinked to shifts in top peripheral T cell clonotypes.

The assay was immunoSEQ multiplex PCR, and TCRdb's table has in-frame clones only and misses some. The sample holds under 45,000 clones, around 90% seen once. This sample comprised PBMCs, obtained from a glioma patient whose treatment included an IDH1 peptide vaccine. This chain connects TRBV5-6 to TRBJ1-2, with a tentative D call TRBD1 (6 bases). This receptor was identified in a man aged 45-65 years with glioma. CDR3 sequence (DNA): TGTGCCAGCAGCTTAACAGGGAAGGTGTCGTCCGGCTACACCTTC. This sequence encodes CASSLTGKVSSGYTF.